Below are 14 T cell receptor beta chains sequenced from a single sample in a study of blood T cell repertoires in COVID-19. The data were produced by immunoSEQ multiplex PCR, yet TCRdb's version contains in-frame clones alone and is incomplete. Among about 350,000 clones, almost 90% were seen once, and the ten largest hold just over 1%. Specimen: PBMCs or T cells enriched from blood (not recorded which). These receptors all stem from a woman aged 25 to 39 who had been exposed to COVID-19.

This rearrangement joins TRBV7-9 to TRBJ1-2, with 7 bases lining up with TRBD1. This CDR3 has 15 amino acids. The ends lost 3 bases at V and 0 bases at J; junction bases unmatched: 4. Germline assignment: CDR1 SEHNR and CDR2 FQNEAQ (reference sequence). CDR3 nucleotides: TGTGCCAGCAGCTTTAACAGGGGAGCTAACTATGGCTACACCTTC. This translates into CASSFNRGANYGYTF.

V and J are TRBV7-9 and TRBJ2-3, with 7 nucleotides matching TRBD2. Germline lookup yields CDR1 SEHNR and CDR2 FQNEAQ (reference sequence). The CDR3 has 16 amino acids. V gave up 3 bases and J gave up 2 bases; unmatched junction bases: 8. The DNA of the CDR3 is TGTGCCAGCAGCTTCGGCCTAGCGGTCCCCACAGATACGCAGTATTTT. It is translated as CASSFGLAVPTDTQYF.

CDR3 sequence (DNA): TGTGCCATTACGTCCAGCTCCTACGAGCAGTACTTC. Amino acid sequence: CAITSSSYEQYF. This chain connects TRBV6-5 to TRBJ2-7; no reliable D call. CDR3 length equals 12 residues. Germline loops: CDR1 MNHEY, CDR2 SVGAGI. The V and J ends lost 10 bases and 0 bases respectively, with 10 bases between them.

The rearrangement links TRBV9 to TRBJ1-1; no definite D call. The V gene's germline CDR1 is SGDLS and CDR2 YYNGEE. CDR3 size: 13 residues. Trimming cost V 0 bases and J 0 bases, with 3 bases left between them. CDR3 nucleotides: TGTGCCAGCAGCGTAGCTCTGAACACTGAAGCTTTCTTT. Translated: CASSVALNTEAFF. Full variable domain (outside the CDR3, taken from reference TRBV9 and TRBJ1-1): DSGVTQTPKHLITATGQRVTLRCSPRSGDLSVYWYQQSLDQGLQFLIQYYNGEERAKGNILERFSAQQFPDLHSELNLSSLELGDSALYFCASSVALNTEAFFGQGTRLTVV.

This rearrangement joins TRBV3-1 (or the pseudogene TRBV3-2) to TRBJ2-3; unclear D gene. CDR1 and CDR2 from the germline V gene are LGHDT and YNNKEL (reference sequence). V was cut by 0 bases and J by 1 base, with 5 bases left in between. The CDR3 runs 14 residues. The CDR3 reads CASSQDIGTDTQYF. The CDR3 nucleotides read TGTGCCAGCAGCCAAGACATAGGCACAGATACGCAGTATTTT.

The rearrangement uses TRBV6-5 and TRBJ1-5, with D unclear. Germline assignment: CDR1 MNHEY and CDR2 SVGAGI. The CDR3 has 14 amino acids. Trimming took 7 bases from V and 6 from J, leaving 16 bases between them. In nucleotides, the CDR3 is TGTGCCAGCAAGGAGCAGCCTGCACCTCAGCCCCAGCATTTT. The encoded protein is CASKEQPAPQPQHF.

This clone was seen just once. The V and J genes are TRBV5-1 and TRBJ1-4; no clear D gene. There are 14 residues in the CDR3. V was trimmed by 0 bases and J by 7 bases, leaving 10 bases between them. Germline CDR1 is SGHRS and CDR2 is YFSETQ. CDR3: CASSLVARSEKLFF. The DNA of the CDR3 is TGCGCCAGCAGCTTGGTGGCCCGGAGTGAAAAACTGTTTTTT.

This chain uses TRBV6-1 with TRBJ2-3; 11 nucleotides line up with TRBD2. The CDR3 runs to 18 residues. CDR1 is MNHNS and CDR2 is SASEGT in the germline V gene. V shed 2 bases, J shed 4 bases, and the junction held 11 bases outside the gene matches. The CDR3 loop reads CASSELLAGGHRADTQYF. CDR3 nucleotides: TGTGCCAGCAGTGAACTCCTAGCGGGAGGACACCGGGCAGATACGCAGTATTTT.

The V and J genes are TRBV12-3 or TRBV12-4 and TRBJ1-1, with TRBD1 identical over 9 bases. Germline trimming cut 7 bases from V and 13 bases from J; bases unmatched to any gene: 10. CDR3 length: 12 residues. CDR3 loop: CASTPGTGKSFF. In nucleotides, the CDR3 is TGTGCCAGCACCCCCGGGACAGGGAAGAGTTTCTTT.

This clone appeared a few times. CDR3 region: CASSLDGSASYEQYF. In DNA, the CDR3 is TGTGCCAGCAGCTTAGACGGGAGCGCCTCCTACGAGCAGTACTTC. This rearrangement joins TRBV7-8 to TRBJ2-7; possible D gene TRBD2, 6 bases. Trimming took off 1 base at V and 0 bases at J, with 10 bases between the two ends. This CDR3 is 15 amino acids long. Germline lookup yields CDR1 SGHVS and CDR2 FQNEAQ.

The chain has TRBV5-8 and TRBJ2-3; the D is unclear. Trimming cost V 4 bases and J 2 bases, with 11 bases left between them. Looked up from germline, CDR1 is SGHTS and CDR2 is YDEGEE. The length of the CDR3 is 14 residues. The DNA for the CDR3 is TGTGCCAGCAGCCCGGGTGTAGCCACAGATACGCAGTATTTT. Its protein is CASSPGVATDTQYF.

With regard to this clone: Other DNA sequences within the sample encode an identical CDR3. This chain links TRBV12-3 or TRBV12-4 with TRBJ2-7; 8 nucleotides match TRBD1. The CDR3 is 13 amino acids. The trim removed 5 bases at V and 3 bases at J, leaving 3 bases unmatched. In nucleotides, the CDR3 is TGTGCCAGCAGTCCAGGACAGGGCTACGAGCAGTACTTC. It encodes CASSPGQGYEQYF.

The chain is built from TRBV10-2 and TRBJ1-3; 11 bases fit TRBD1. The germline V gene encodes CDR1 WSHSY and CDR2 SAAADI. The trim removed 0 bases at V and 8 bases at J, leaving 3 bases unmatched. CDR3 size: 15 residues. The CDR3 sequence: CASSESPGQGDTIYF. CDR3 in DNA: TGCGCCAGCAGTGAGTCACCGGGACAGGGGGACACCATATATTTT.

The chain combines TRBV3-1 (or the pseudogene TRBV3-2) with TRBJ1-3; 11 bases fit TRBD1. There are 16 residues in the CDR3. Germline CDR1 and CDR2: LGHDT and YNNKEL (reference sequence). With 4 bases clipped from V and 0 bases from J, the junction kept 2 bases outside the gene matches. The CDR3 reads CASSRGTGGSGNTIYF. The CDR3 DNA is TGTGCCAGCAGCCGGGGGACAGGGGGCTCTGGAAACACCATATATTTT.